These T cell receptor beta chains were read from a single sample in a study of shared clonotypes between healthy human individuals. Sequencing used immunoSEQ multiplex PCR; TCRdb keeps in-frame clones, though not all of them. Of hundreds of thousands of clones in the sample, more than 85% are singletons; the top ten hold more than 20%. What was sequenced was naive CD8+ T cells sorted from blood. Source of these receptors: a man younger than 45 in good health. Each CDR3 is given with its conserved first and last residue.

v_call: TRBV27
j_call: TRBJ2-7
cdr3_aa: CASSPSRGPYEQYF

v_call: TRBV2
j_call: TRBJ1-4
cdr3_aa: CASSEARVGDEKLFF

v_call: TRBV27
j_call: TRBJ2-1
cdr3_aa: CASSPYSGAPYNEQFF

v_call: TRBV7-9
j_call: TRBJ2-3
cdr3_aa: CASIRTEYPSTDTQYF

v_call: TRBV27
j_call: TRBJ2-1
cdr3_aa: CASSLSSRAGEQFF

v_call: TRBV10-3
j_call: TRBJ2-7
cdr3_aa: CAISDEAYEQYF

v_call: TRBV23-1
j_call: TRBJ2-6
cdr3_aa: CASSVLGLQQSRANVLTF

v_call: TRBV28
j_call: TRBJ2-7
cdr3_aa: CASSLPSLGTAKPYEQYF

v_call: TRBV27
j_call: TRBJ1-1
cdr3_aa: CASSLSVGERLMNTEAFF

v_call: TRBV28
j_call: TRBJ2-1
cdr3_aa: CASNGGTSVYNEQFF

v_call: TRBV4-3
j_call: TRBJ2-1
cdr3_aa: CASSQGTGTGANEQFF

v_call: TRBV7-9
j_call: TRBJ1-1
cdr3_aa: CASSLAGSGEGTEAFF

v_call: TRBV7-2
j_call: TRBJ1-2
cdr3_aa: CASSYSTTANYGYTF

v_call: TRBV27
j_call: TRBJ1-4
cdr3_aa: CASSSPQGAGEKLFF

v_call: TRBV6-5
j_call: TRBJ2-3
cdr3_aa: CASKGLIADTQYF

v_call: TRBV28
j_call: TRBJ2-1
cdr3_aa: CASSSLLAGPAYNEQFF

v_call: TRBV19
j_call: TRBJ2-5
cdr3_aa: CASKGRDRYQETQYF

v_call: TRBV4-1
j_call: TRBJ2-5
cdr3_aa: CASSPFSGSLETQYF

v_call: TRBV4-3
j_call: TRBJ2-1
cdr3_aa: CASSISDGEGEQFF

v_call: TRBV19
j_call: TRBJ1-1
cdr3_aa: CASSIFRDRIIMNTEAFF

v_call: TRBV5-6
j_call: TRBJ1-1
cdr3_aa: CASSFRGFDTEAFF

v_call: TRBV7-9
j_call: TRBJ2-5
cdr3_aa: CASSLRLAGEETQYF

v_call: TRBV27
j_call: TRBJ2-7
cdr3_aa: CASKTSVLSYSYEQYF

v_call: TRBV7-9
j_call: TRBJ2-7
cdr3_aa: CASSLAGASIYEQYF

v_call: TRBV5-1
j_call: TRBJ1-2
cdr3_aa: CASSLTGEGYTF

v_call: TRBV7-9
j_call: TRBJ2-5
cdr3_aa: CASSPGQVEETQYF

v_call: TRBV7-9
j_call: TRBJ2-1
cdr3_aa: CAQAGYLDEQFF

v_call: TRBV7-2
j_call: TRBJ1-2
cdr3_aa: CASSLRGLINYGYTF

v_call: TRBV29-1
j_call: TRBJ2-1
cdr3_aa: CSVRTGNYNEQFF

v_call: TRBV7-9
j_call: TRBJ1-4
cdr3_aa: CASSGDRGRMANEKLFF

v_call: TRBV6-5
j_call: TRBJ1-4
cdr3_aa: CASSLVAGEKLFF

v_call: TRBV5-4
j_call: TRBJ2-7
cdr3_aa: CASSLEGRGLEQYF

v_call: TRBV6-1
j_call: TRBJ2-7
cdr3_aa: CATPGTASTEQYF

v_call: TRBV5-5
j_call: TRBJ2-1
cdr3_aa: CASSLSGAPSYNEQFF

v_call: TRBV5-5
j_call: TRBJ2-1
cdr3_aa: CASSWDSRGSYNEQFF

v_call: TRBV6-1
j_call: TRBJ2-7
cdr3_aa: CASITPSGPYEQYF

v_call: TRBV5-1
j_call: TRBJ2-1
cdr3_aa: CASSLVQGAYDEQFF

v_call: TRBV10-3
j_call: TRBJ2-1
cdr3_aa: CAISENLAGVSYNEQFF

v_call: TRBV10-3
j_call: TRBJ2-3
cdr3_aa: CATWVRSGRTDTQYF

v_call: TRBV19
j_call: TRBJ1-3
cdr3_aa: CASSIPRTTGNTIYF

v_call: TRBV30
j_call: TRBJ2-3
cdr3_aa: CAWTYIHRDGTDTQYF

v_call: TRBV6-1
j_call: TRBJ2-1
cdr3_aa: CASSEAYPGLAGEGDEQFF

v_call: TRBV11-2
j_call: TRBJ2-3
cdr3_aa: CASSEGRRQDTQYF

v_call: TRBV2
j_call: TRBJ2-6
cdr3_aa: CATFRGGKALSGANVLTF

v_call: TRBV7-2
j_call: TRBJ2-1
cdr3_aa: CASQGGGTNNEQFF

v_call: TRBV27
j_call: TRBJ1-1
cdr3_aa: CASRDRGAFTEAFF

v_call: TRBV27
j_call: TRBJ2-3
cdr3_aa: CASSLFKTARDTQYF

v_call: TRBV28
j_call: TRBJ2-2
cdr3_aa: CASSLSVYTGELFF

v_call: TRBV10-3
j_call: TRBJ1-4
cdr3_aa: CAISEFSDEKLFF

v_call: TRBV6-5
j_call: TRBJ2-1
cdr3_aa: CASSPPETYNEQFF